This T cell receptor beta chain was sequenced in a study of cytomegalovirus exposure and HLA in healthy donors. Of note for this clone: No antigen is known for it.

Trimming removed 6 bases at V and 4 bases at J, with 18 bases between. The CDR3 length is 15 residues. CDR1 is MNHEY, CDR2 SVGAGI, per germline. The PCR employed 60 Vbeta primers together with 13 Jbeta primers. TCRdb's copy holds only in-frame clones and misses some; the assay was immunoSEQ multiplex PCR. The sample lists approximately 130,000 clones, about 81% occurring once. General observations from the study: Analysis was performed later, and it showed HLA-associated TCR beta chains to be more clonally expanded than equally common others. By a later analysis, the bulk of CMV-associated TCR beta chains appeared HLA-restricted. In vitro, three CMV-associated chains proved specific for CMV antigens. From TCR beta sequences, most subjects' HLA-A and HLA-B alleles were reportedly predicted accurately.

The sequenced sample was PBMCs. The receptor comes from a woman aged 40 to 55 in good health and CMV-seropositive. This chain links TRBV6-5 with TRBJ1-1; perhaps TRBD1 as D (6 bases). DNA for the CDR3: TGTGCCAGCAGACTGAGTCAGGGGCTATCCACTGAAGCTTTCTTT. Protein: CASRLSQGLSTEAFF.